Below are 4 T cell receptor beta chains sequenced from a single sample in a study of cytomegalovirus exposure and HLA in healthy donors. It was with 60 Vbeta and 13 Jbeta primers that the PCR ran. TCRdb's table, derived via immunoSEQ multiplex PCR, lists solely in-frame clones and lacks some. This table holds approximately 200,000 clones, less than 80% found once. The sequencing sample was made of PBMCs. Every receptor here comes from a girl between 2 and 10 years old in good health and CMV-seronegative.

The genes are TRBV12-5 and TRBJ2-7; D is possibly TRBD2 (5 bases). Between the trimmed V and J ends, which lost 6 bases and 4 bases, there was a span of 16 bases. Germline V lookup: CDR1 LGHNT, CDR2 FRNRAP. The length of the CDR3 is 14 residues. The CDR3 region has the DNA TGTGCTAGTGGCCTGGGGTCTACGGGATACGAGCAGTACTTC. This encodes CASGLGSTGYEQYF.

As DNA, the CDR3 is TGTGCCAGCAGTTTTACAAGGACAGGGATTGGTCGGGGAGAGACCCAGTACTTC. Protein: CASSFTRTGIGRGETQYF. This chain uses TRBV27 with TRBJ2-5, with TRBD1 matching over 8 bases. V lost 3 bases and J lost 4; bases outside the gene matches: 16. Germline CDR1 and CDR2: MNHEY and SMNVEV (reference sequence). CDR3 length equals 18 residues.

The rearrangement uses TRBV6-5 and TRBJ1-1; 7 bases are shared with TRBD1. This CDR3 is built from 14 residues. The V and J ends lost 8 bases and 7 bases, in that order; junction bases with no gene match: 13. CDR1 is MNHEY, CDR2 SVGAGI, per germline. The CDR3 loop is CASRQLLTGLEAFF. Written as DNA, the CDR3 is TGTGCCAGCCGACAACTATTGACAGGGCTTGAAGCTTTCTTT.

The rearrangement joins TRBV11-2 to TRBJ2-5, with D possibly being TRBD2 (7 bases). V lost 7 bases and J 5 bases, leaving 17 bases between the germline ends. Germline CDR1 SGHAT, CDR2 FQNNGV. This CDR3 contains 14 residues. The CDR3 DNA reads TGTGCCAGCAAGGGGGGGAGGGTGACGGAGACCCAGTACTTC. Its translation is CASKGGRVTETQYF.